The 30 T cell receptor beta chains below come from one sample, sequenced in a study of a mutant IDH1 vaccine in newly diagnosed glioma (dated by TCRdb to the early 2020s). Libraries were built with the immunoSEQ multiplex PCR assay. Not all clones reach the TCRdb copy of this immuneACCESS table, which keeps in-frame sequences only. Checked studies attribute under half of the gap to unresolved V genes and leave the rest unexplained. Counted in this sample were tens of thousands of clones; roughly 86% of them appeared once. The ten largest account for about 2% of the sample. For these receptors, no antigen is known. In light of the paper, this sample's time point label describes: week 35, safety follow-up. Every vaccine dose consisted of 300 ug of a 20-mer mutant IDH1 peptide in Montanide, administered subcutaneously together with topical imiquimod. The input for sequencing was PBMCs, taken from a glioma patient whose treatment included an IDH1 peptide vaccine. These TCRs come from a man aged 30-40 years with glioma.

V usage is TRBV18 and J usage is TRBJ1-5, with 7 positions matching TRBD1. CDR3 length: 14 amino acids. Germline values: CDR1 KGHSH, CDR2 LQKENI. With 3 bases clipped from V and 2 bases from J, the junction kept 1 base outside the gene matches. The CDR3 loop reads CASSPQGGNQPQHF. The CDR3 DNA follows: TGTGCCAGCTCACCCCAGGGGGGCAATCAGCCCCAGCATTTT.

The chain uses TRBV30 and TRBJ1-2, with TRBD1 as a possible D gene (6 bases). The CDR3 has 12 amino acids. Germline-derived CDR1 and CDR2 are GTSNPN and SVGIG (reference sequence). Trimming shortened V by 2 bases and J by 7 bases, and 11 bases separated the two germline ends. The CDR3 DNA is TGTGCCTGGAGTTCTACAGGGTTTGGCTACACCTTC. It translates to CAWSSTGFGYTF.

The chain employs TRBV10-3 and TRBJ2-3, with TRBD2 identical over 13 bases. The CDR3 runs to 19 residues. Germline CDR1 ENHRY, CDR2 SYGVKD. The junction had 8 bases not matched to a gene; V was cut back by 2 bases and J by 0 bases. DNA of the CDR3: TGTGCCATCAGTGAGCGTGGACTAGCGGGAGCTTCTAGCACAGATACGCAGTATTTT. As protein: CAISERGLAGASSTDTQYF.

The chain is built from TRBV28 and TRBJ1-2; 10 positions match TRBD1. This CDR3 is built from 14 residues. Germline trimming cut 5 bases from V and 4 bases from J; bases unmatched to any gene: 4. Looked up from germline, CDR1 is MDHEN and CDR2 is SYDVKM. The CDR3 region has the DNA TGTGCCAGCAGTAGGACAGGGGGGGGCTATGGCTACACCTTC. Amino acids: CASSRTGGGYGYTF.

With regard to this clone: The sample holds other DNA sequences that translate to the same CDR3. The genes are TRBV19 and TRBJ1-6; tentatively, D is TRBD1 (6 bases). This CDR3 comprises 15 residues. Germline V gene lookup returns CDR1 LNHDA and CDR2 SQIVND (reference sequence). The germline V and J ends were trimmed by 6 bases and 8 bases, with 17 bases remaining between them. The CDR3 nucleotides read TGTGCCAGTAGAACCGGGGGCTTTGGTGATTCACCCCTCCACTTT. This encodes CASRTGGFGDSPLHF.

This chain connects TRBV29-1 to TRBJ2-3; D gene unclear. The CDR3 has 10 amino acids. Germline CDR1 and CDR2: SQVTM and ANQGSEA. This CDR3 reads CTVDTDTQYF. Written as DNA, the CDR3 is TGCACCGTGGATACAGATACGCAGTATTTT.

This chain uses TRBV7-2 with TRBJ2-5; 9 bases match TRBD1. The CDR3 is 15 amino acids. CDR1 SGHTA and CDR2 FQGNSA come from the germline V gene. V was clipped by 5 bases and J by 1 base; unmatched bases: 5. The CDR3 DNA reads as TGTGCCAGCAGCCGGGACAGGGCCGGCCAAGAGACCCAGTACTTC. It is translated as CASSRDRAGQETQYF.

The genes are TRBV27 and TRBJ2-1, with no clear D. CDR1 is MNHEY, CDR2 SMNVEV, per germline (reference sequence). V dropped 3 bases and J dropped 6 bases, with 15 bases sitting between them. This CDR3 has 15 residues. The CDR3: CASSFFPPGINEQFF. CDR3 nucleotides: TGTGCCAGCAGTTTTTTCCCCCCTGGAATCAATGAGCAGTTCTTC.

The chain recombines TRBV7-2 with TRBJ1-5, with 12 nucleotides matching TRBD1. The J segment lost 5 bases and the V segment lost 5 bases, leaving 4 bases of the junction unmatched. The CDR3 extends over 15 amino acids. The V gene's germline CDR1 is SGHTA and CDR2 FQGNSA. CDR3 loop: CASSRDRGLHQPQHF. DNA of the CDR3: TGTGCCAGCAGCCGGGACAGGGGGCTCCATCAGCCCCAGCATTTT.

The V call is TRBV23-1, the J call TRBJ2-5; no definite D call. TRBV23-1 is flagged as an ORF with uncertain function. CDR3 length: 12 amino acids. V dropped 3 bases and J dropped 1 base, with 3 bases sitting between them. In nucleotides, the CDR3 is TGCGCCAGCAGTCATGTCCAAGAGACCCAGTACTTC. The encoded protein is CASSHVQETQYF.

The CDR3 DNA reads TGCGGACAGGGGGCGGCTGGAAACACCATATATTTT. It codes for CGQGAAGNTIYF. The rearrangement joins TRBV29-1 to TRBJ1-3; 11 bases line up with TRBD1. Germline CDR1 and CDR2: SQVTM and ANQGSEA. The CDR3 loop spans 12 amino acids.

V gene TRBV7-9 combines with J gene TRBJ2-7; no reliable D call. In germline, CDR1 is SEHNR, CDR2 FQNEAQ (reference sequence). The CDR3 runs 14 residues. The V gene lost 2 bases and the J gene lost 1 base, with 9 bases spanning the gap. CDR3 bases: TGTGCCAGCAGCTTAATCAGGAATTCCTACGAGCAGTACTTC. Residues: CASSLIRNSYEQYF.

This rearrangement joins TRBV9 to TRBJ2-1, with a tentative D call TRBD1 (6 bases). Germline V lookup: CDR1 SGDLS, CDR2 YYNGEE. Trimming left V 2 bases short and J 10 bases short, with 13 bases between. The CDR3 contains 13 residues. The CDR3 reads CASSVEQGWEQFF. For the CDR3, the DNA is TGTGCCAGCAGCGTCGAACAGGGATGGGAGCAGTTCTTC.

CDR3 protein: CASSGPWASGDGYTF. The CDR3 nucleotides are TGTGCCAGCAGCGGGCCCTGGGCGTCAGGGGATGGCTACACCTTC. The rearrangement links TRBV5-4 to TRBJ1-2; a weak D match, TRBD1 (6 bases). Germline CDR1 reads SGHNT; CDR2 reads YYREEE (reference sequence). CDR3 length: 15 residues. Trimming pared 4 bases from V and 6 bases from J, leaving 19 bases between. The full variable domain, in which reference TRBV5-4 and TRBJ1-2 provide the parts outside the CDR3, is ETGVTQSPTHLIKTRGQQVTLRCSSQSGHNTVSWYQQALGQGPQFIFQYYREEENGRGNFPPRFSGLQFPNYSSELNVNALELDDSALYLCASSGPWASGDGYTFGSGTRLTVV.

The V and J genes are TRBV6-7 and TRBJ1-1; 7 positions agree with TRBD1. TRBV6-7 is recorded as an ORF, its role being uncertain. This CDR3 comprises 15 residues. Trimming at V came to 5 bases and at J to 5 bases, leaving 11 bases not matched to a gene. The CDR3: CASSLRQGHGTEAFF. The DNA of the CDR3 is TGTGCCAGCAGTCTCCGACAGGGACACGGGACTGAAGCTTTCTTT.

The genes are TRBV29-1 and TRBJ2-5; the match to TRBD1 covers 9 bases. Near its end, the DNA agrees better with TRBJ2-7, so the J call may be wrong. The CDR3 is 13 residues long. CDR1 is SQVTM and CDR2 is ANQGSEA in the germline V gene. The CDR3 sequence is CSVEGQGTHEQYF. The CDR3 coding sequence is TGCAGCGTTGAGGGACAGGGTACCCACGAGCAGTACTTC.

This clone was found once. This chain uses TRBV2 with TRBJ2-4; 8 bases fit TRBD2. After removal of 1 base from V and 1 base from J, the junction contained 12 bases not matched to a gene. This CDR3 has 19 residues. CDR1 and CDR2 (germline): SNHLY, FYNNEI. The CDR3 is CASSEDREGIFLAKNIQYF. The CDR3 bases are TGTGCCAGCAGTGAAGATCGGGAGGGAATATTTTTGGCCAAAAACATTCAGTACTTC.

CDR3 region: CASSVVQNTEAFF. The CDR3 nucleotides are TGTGCCAGCAGTGTGGTTCAGAACACTGAAGCTTTCTTT. This chain joins TRBV6-1 and TRBJ1-1; D is unresolved. Germline-derived CDR1 and CDR2 are MNHNS and SASEGT. This CDR3 is built from 13 residues. Between the trimmed V and J ends, which lost 4 bases and 1 base, there was a span of 7 bases.

V and J are TRBV5-1 and TRBJ2-5, with 8 bases that match TRBD1. This CDR3 is 15 amino acids long. The V segment lost 4 bases and the J segment 6 bases; nucleotides outside the gene matches: 11. CDR1 and CDR2 from the germline V gene are SGHRS and YFSETQ. The CDR3 nucleotides are TGCGCCAGCAGCCAGGACAGGGTATCATTTCAGACCCAGTACTTC. Protein: CASSQDRVSFQTQYF.

The chain employs TRBV5-1 and TRBJ2-2; 9 nucleotides match TRBD1. Germline values: CDR1 SGHRS, CDR2 YFSETQ. V dropped 3 bases and J dropped 6; count of bases not matched to a gene: 9. The CDR3 is 16 residues long. The CDR3 DNA sequence: TGCGCCAGCAGCTCCCACAGGGGGCAAAGGGCCGGGGAGCTGTTTTTT. This sequence encodes CASSSHRGQRAGELFF.

J is TRBJ2-7 and V is TRBV2; 9 bases align to TRBD2. This CDR3 contains 15 residues. Germline CDR1 SNHLY, CDR2 FYNNEI. J gave up 0 bases and V 6 bases, and 6 bases lay outside the gene matches. The CDR3: CASSLTSGSSYEQYF. CDR3 nucleotides: TGTGCCAGCAGCCTGACTAGCGGTAGCTCCTACGAGCAGTACTTC. The full variable domain, rest sourced from reference TRBV2 and TRBJ2-7, is EPEVTQTPSHQVTQMGQEVILRCVPISNHLYFYWYRQILGQKVEFLVSFYNNEISEKSEIFDDQFSVERPDGSNFTLKIRSTKLEDSAMYFCASSLTSGSSYEQYFGPGTRLTVT.

V and J are TRBV11-2 and TRBJ2-1, with 9 bases lining up with TRBD2. Germline V gives CDR1 SGHAT, CDR2 FQNNGV. This CDR3 has 15 amino acids. The junction had 6 bases not matched to a gene; V was cut back by 5 bases and J by 4 bases. The CDR3 sequence is CASSLRAGGYNEQFF. The CDR3 bases are TGTGCCAGCAGCCTCCGAGCGGGGGGATACAATGAGCAGTTCTTC.

The rearrangement links TRBV4-3 to TRBJ2-1; TRBD2 matches at 7 bases. The V gene's germline CDR1 is LGHNA and CDR2 YSLEER. The CDR3 runs to 13 residues. The junction had 5 bases not matched to a gene; V was cut back by 2 bases and J by 10 bases. This CDR3 reads CASSQTKRGEQFF. In DNA, the CDR3 is TGCGCCAGCAGCCAAACTAAGCGGGGCGAGCAGTTCTTC.

This clone was detected only a few times. The rearrangement joins TRBV5-5 to TRBJ1-2, with D perhaps TRBD1 (5 bases). The CDR3 is 13 amino acids. The germline CDR1 and CDR2 sequences are SGHKS and YYEKEE (reference sequence). The V end was cut by 0 bases, the J end by 3 bases, with 6 bases between. This CDR3 is CASSLVGDYGYTF. CDR3 bases: TGTGCCAGCAGCTTGGTAGGGGACTATGGCTACACCTTC.

The chain joins TRBV10-3 to TRBJ1-2; D is undetermined. The CDR3 sequence is 16 residues long. Trimming left V 3 bases short and J 2 bases short, with 16 bases between. The germline V gene has CDR1 ENHRY and CDR2 SYGVKD. This CDR3 reads CAISDQDLLRNYGYTF. The CDR3 nucleotides read TGTGCCATCAGTGACCAGGACCTCCTAAGAAACTATGGCTACACCTTC.

The chain joins TRBV4-3 to TRBJ2-7; 9 bases match TRBD1. CDR1 LGHNA and CDR2 YSLEER come from the germline V gene. The CDR3 covers 14 residues. The trim removed 4 bases at V and 3 bases at J, leaving 4 bases unmatched. CDR3 residues: CASSRQTGGYEQYF. The CDR3, as DNA: TGCGCCAGCAGCCGACAGACAGGGGGCTACGAGCAGTACTTC.

A single count supports this clone. V usage is TRBV27 and J usage is TRBJ1-4, with D hard to call. V lost 4 bases, J lost 0 bases, and 21 bases lay in between. Germline-derived CDR1 and CDR2 are MNHEY and SMNVEV (reference sequence). The CDR3 is 19 residues long. The CDR3 protein is CASSSTPPEATATNEKLFF. CDR3 DNA sequence: TGTGCCAGCAGTTCAACCCCCCCGGAGGCGACTGCAACTAATGAAAAACTGTTTTTT.

The chain uses TRBV30 and TRBJ2-1, with 7 nucleotides matching TRBD2. J lost 2 bases, V lost 5 bases, and 3 bases had no gene match. The CDR3 is made up of 13 amino acids. CDR1 is GTSNPN and CDR2 is SVGIG in the germline V gene (reference sequence). In DNA, the CDR3 is TGTGCCTGGCGCGGGGGTACCTACAATGAGCAGTTCTTC. Translation gives CAWRGGTYNEQFF.

The rearrangement joins TRBV19 to TRBJ1-2; TRBD1 matches at 7 bases. Per the germline V gene, CDR1 is LNHDA and CDR2 is SQIVND (reference sequence). Germline trimming cut 9 bases from V and 4 bases from J; bases unmatched to any gene: 14. The CDR3 consists of 15 residues. Written as DNA, the CDR3 is TGTGCCAGCACCCCGAGACAAGGGGGCTCCTATGGCTACACCTTC. Protein product: CASTPRQGGSYGYTF. Full variable domain (outside the CDR3, taken from reference TRBV19 and TRBJ1-2): DGGITQSPKYLFRKEGQNVTLSCEQNLNHDAMYWYRQDPGQGLRLIYYSQIVNDFQKGDIAEGYSVSREKKESFPLTVTSAQKNPTAFYLCASTPRQGGSYGYTFGSGTRLTVV.

This rearrangement joins TRBV13 to TRBJ2-7; D gene unclear. Per the germline V gene, CDR1 is PRHDT and CDR2 is FYEKMQ (reference sequence). This CDR3 has 16 amino acids. V lost 0 bases and J 1 base, leaving 13 bases between the germline ends. This chain's CDR3 is CASSLGSGFLSYEQYF. The CDR3 DNA reads as TGTGCCAGCAGCTTAGGATCAGGCTTTCTTTCCTACGAGCAGTACTTC.